This T cell receptor beta chain was recovered during a study of shared clonotypes between healthy human individuals. Study background: The donor pool was made up of a couple of women and three men aged 18 to 49.

General study results and limits: The expectation was that sequencing depth would affect clonotype sharing among donors.

Looked up from germline, CDR1 is ENHRY and CDR2 is SYGVKD. Trimming left V 3 bases short and J 8 bases short, with 10 bases between. The CDR3 has 13 residues. In the original workflow: Filtering of immunoSEQ junctional sequences could not match full-length read filtering. The assay was immunoSEQ multiplex PCR, and TCRdb's table has in-frame clones only and misses some. From that table come the V and J calls and clone size; the DNA was used to work out D and trimming. The sample has fewer than 550,000 clones, 75% to 80% seen once. Donors comprised healthy HIV-negative adults lacking recent acute infections or vaccinations. Turning to this clone: Its antigen is not identified.

The chain has TRBV10-3 and TRBJ2-2, with unresolved D. Material for sequencing was PBMCs. The sequence was obtained from a middle-aged woman in good health. Some clones in this sample may be carry-over from other donors' samples. CDR3 in DNA: TGTGCCATCAGTGACCCCCCCACGGGGGAGCTGTTTTTT. Its translation is CAISDPPTGELFF.